The following is a T cell receptor beta chain sequence with its context. The sample comes from a study of follicular helper T cells after annual influenza vaccination. Time point defined: 2015-2016 season, 7 days after influenza vaccination. CDR3 length: 14 residues. V was pared by 4 bases and J by 0 bases, with 10 bases between. Germline CDR1 LNHDA, CDR2 SQIVND (reference sequence). Profiled with immunoSEQ multiplex PCR; TCRdb holds only in-frame clones, not every one. The sample shows 8,500 to 9,000 clones, around four fifths of them seen only once. Sequenced material: CXCR5+ CD38- circulating T follicular helper cells from blood, taken 7 days after influenza vaccination. Subset described: circulating Tfh, non-naive CD4+CXCR5+PD-1+ (ICOS+CD38+ or ICOS-CD38-). This rearrangement joins TRBV19 to TRBJ2-7; weak D call: TRBD1 (5 bases). The sequence came from an adult who received the influenza vaccine. Written as DNA, the CDR3 is TGTGCCAGTAGTAAGAAAGGGGACTCCTACGAGCAGTACTTC. Protein: CASSKKGDSYEQYF.